This T cell receptor (beta chain) originates from a study of tissue T cells after allogeneic stem cell transplantation. Study-wide background: Graft-versus-host disease patients received grafts, several unmodified and three CD34-selected to deplete T cells.

Sequencing of TCRbeta CDR3 at survey depth gave sequences and template counts. Sequencing used immunoSEQ multiplex PCR; TCRdb keeps in-frame clones, though not all of them. The sample contains about 2,000 clones, around 69% of which appear only once. The junction had 7 bases not matched to a gene; V was cut back by 1 base and J by 11 bases. The CDR3 is 12 residues long. CDR1 and CDR2 (germline): SQVTM, ANQGSEA. Enrolled prospectively were adult allogeneic hematopoietic cell transplant recipients whose graft-versus-host disease was steroid-refractory. The source was ileal tissue, collected at autopsy. This clonotype originated in an older male patient with steroid-refractory graft-versus-host disease after an allogeneic stem cell transplant. A subset of T cells may come from the graft donor. V and J are TRBV29-1 and TRBJ1-1, with 7 positions matching TRBD1. Here the CDR3 reads CSVEGSGTVAFF. The CDR3 region has the DNA TGCAGCGTTGAAGGGTCCGGGACAGTCGCTTTCTTT.